Following are 4 T cell receptor beta chains from one sample sequenced in a study of cytomegalovirus exposure and HLA in healthy donors. Produced via immunoSEQ multiplex PCR; TCRdb's table is partial and in-frame only. Among about 120,000 clones, roughly 84% were seen once, and the ten largest hold around 1.9%. The sequenced sample was PBMCs. These receptors were obtained from a woman aged 30 to 39 in good health and CMV-seronegative.

This chain uses TRBV6-6 with TRBJ1-3; the D is unclear. V shed 7 bases and J shed 3 bases, with 7 bases lying between them. The CDR3 covers 12 residues. The V gene's germline CDR1 is MNHNY and CDR2 SVGAGI (reference sequence). CDR3 sequence (DNA): TGTGCCAGCACCGGGAGTGGAAACACCATATATTTT. This encodes CASTGSGNTIYF.

The J gene is TRBJ2-5, the V gene TRBV2, with D unclear. The CDR3 extends over 14 amino acids. Germline V lookup: CDR1 SNHLY, CDR2 FYNNEI. V was cut by 6 bases and J by 5 bases, with 16 bases left in between. CDR3 nucleotides: TGTGCCAGCAGCGCCTCGATAAACCGGGAGACCCAGTACTTC. It yields the protein CASSASINRETQYF.

The chain combines TRBV2 with TRBJ2-7; 7 bases match TRBD2. The CDR3 loop spans 14 amino acids. Germline-derived CDR1 and CDR2 are SNHLY and FYNNEI. Losses at the gene ends were 10 bases for V and 0 bases for J; bases not matched to a gene: 9. This CDR3 reads CANSRRGSSYEQYF. CDR3 nucleotides: TGTGCCAATTCCCGGCGGGGGAGCTCCTACGAGCAGTACTTC.

The genes are TRBV11-2 and TRBJ2-4; tentative D call: TRBD1 (5 bases). CDR1 SGHAT and CDR2 FQNNGV come from the germline V gene. The CDR3 contains 14 residues. V was pared by 5 bases and J by 2 bases, with 10 bases between. CDR3 residues: CASSPGATKNIQYF. CDR3 sequence (DNA): TGTGCCAGCAGCCCTGGGGCCACCAAAAACATTCAGTACTTC.